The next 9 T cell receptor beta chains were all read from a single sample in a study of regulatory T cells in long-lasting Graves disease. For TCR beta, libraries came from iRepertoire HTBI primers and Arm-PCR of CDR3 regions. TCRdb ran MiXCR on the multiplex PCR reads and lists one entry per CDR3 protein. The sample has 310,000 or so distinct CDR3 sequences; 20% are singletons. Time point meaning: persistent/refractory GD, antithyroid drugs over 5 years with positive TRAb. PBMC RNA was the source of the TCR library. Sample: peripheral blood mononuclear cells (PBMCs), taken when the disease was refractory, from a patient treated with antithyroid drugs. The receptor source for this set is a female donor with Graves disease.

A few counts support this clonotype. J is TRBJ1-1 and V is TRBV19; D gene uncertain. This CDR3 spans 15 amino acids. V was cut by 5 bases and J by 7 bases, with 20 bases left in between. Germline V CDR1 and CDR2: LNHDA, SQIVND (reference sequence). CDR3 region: CASSATGRRLDEAFF. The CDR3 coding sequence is TGTGCCAGTAGTGCGACGGGCCGGCGATTGGATGAAGCTTTCTTT.

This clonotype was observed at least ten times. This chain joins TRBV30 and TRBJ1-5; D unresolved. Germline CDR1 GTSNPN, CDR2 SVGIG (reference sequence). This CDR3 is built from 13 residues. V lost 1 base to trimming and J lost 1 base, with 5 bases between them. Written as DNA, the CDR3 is TGTGCCTGGAGTGAAGACAGCAATCAGCCCCAGCATTTT. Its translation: CAWSEDSNQPQHF.

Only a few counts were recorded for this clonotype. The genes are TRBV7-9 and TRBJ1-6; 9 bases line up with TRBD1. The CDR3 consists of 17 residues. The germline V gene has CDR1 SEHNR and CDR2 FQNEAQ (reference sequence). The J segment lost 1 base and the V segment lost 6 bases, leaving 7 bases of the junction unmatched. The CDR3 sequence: CASRSGQGGSYNSPLHF. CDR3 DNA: TGTGCCAGCAGGTCGGGACAGGGAGGATCCTATAATTCACCCCTCCACTTT.

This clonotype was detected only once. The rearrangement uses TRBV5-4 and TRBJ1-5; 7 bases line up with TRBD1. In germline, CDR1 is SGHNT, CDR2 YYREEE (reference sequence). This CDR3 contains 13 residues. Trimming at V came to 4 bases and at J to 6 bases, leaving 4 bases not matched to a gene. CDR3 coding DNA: TGTGCCAGCAGCGCCAGGGGGTCTCAGCCCCAGCATTTT. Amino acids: CASSARGSQPQHF.

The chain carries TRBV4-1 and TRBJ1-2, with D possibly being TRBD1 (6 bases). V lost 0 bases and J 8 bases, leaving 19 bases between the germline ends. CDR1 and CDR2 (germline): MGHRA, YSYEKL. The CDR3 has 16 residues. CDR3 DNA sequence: TGCGCCAGCAGCCAAGAACGAGGGAAGGGGGGGTGGGGCTACACCTTC. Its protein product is CASSQERGKGGWGYTF.

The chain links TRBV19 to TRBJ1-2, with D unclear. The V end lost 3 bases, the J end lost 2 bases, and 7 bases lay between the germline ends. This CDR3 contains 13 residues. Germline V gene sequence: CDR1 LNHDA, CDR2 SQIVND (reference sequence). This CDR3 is CASSIPRNYGYTF. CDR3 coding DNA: TGTGCCAGTAGTATTCCCCGAAACTATGGCTACACCTTC. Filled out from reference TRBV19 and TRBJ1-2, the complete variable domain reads DGGITQSPKYLFRKEGQNVTLSCEQNLNHDAMYWYRQDPGQGLRLIYYSQIVNDFQKGDIAEGYSVSREKKESFPLTVTSAQKNPTAFYLCASSIPRNYGYTFGSGTRLTVV.

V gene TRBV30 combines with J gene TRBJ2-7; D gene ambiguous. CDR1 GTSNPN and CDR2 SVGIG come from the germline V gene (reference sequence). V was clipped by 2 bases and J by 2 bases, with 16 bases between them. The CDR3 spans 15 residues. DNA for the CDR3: TGTGCCTGGAGTCGCTTTAGAAGGTATACCTACGAGCAGTACTTC. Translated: CAWSRFRRYTYEQYF. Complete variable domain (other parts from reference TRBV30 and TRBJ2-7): SQTIHQWPATLVQPVGSPLSLECTVEGTSNPNLYWYRQAAGRGLQLLFYSVGIGQISSEVPQNLSASRPQDRQFILSSKKLLLSDSGFYLCAWSRFRRYTYEQYFGPGTRLTVT.

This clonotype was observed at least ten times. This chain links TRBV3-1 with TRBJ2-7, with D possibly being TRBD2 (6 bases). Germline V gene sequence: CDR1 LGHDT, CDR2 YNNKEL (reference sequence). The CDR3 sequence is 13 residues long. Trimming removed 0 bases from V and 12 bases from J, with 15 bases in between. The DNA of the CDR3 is TGTGCCAGCAGCCAAGATGGAGGGTCCCCGCGGTACTTC. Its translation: CASSQDGGSPRYF.

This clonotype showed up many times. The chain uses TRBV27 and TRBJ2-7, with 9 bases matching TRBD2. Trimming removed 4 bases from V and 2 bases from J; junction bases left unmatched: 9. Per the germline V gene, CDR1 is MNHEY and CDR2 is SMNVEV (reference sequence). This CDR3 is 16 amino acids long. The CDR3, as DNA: TGTGCCAGCAGTTCACCCGGAAGACTAGCGGCCTACGAGCAGTACTTC. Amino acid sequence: CASSSPGRLAAYEQYF.